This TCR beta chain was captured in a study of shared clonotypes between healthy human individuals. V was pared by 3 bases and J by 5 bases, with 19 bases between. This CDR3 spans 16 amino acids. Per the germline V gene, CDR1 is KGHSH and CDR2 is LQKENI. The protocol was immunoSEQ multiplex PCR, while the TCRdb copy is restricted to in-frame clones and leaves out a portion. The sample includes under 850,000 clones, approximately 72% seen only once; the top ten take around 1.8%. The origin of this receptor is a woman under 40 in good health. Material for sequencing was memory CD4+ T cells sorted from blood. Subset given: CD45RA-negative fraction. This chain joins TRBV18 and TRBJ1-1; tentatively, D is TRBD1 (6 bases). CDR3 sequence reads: CASSPRGVGGRTEAFF. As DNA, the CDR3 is TGTGCCAGCTCACCCCGAGGTGTTGGGGGGCGGACTGAAGCTTTCTTT.